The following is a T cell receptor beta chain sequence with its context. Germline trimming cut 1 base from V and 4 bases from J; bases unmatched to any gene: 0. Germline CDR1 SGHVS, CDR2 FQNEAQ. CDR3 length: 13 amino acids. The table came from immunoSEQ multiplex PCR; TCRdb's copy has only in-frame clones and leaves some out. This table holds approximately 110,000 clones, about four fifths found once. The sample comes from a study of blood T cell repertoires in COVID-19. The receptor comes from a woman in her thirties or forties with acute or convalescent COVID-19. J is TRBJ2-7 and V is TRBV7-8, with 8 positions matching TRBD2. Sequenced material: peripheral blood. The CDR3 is CASSLVAGYEQYF. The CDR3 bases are TGTGCCAGCAGCTTAGTAGCGGGATACGAGCAGTACTTC.